The 9 T cell receptor beta chains reported below all come from one sample, sequenced in a study of CD8 T cells in Susac syndrome (dated by TCRdb to between 2018 and 2020). The library was produced with the immunoSEQ multiplex PCR assay. RNA was extracted with the RNeasy kit and roughly 0.5 to 1 ug was reverse transcribed using random hexamers. TCRdb trimmed the raw reads at Q25, called clones with MiXCR and kept productive beta chains. Each CDR3 protein gets just one entry, which takes the most common genes and DNA from the rows behind it. This sample gives about 190,000 distinct CDR3 sequences in total; approximately 96% of them show up just once. The ten largest clonotypes hold 0.098% of the sample. The material sequenced was CD4+ T cells from PBMCs. The source is a human donor with Susac syndrome.

V and J are TRBV25-1 and TRBJ1-2; D might be TRBD1 (6 bases). Germline CDR1 reads MGHDK; CDR2 reads SYGVNS. This CDR3 region has 15 residues. V gave up 5 bases and J gave up 8 bases, with 21 bases separating them. The CDR3 DNA reads as TGTGCCAGCAGTCAACACCTACAGGGTCTGGGAGGCTACACCTTC. Amino acids: CASSQHLQGLGGYTF.

V and J are TRBV12-3 or TRBV12-4 and TRBJ2-3; possibly TRBD2 for D (6 bases). This CDR3 comprises 15 residues. The V gene lost 3 bases and the J gene lost 1 base, with 11 bases spanning the gap. CDR3 in DNA: TGTGCCAGCAGTTTCGGCGGGACTGGCACAGATACGCAGTATTTT. It encodes CASSFGGTGTDTQYF.

The chain recombines TRBV27 with TRBJ1-4; D call uncertain. Germline V gives CDR1 MNHEY, CDR2 SMNVEV (reference sequence). Trimming removed 8 bases from V and 10 bases from J, with 5 bases in between. The CDR3 is made up of 9 amino acids. In DNA form, the CDR3 reads TGTGCCAGCCAAGGAAAACTGTTTTTT. Protein: CASQGKLFF.

This clonotype showed up just once. This CDR3 is CAIRGNNEQFF. CDR3 DNA: TGTGCCATCAGGGGAAACAATGAGCAGTTCTTC. This chain joins TRBV10-3 and TRBJ2-1; D is ambiguous. Germline-derived CDR1 and CDR2 are ENHRY and SYGVKD. V was shortened by 6 bases and J by 5 bases, with 5 bases between the two germline ends. CDR3 length: 11 amino acids.

This chain connects TRBV18 to TRBJ2-5; 13 positions agree with TRBD2. The CDR3 is 15 residues long. Unmatched junction bases numbered 6, after V lost 6 bases and J lost 5 bases. Germline values: CDR1 KGHSH, CDR2 LQKENI. The CDR3 region is CASSPTSGGVETQYF. As DNA, the CDR3 is TGTGCCAGCTCCCCCACTAGCGGGGGGGTTGAGACCCAGTACTTC.

The chain combines TRBV12-3 or TRBV12-4 with TRBJ1-2, with 7 bases lining up with TRBD1. This CDR3 comprises 14 residues. The J segment lost 4 bases and the V segment lost 6 bases, leaving 8 bases of the junction unmatched. CDR3 amino acids: CASRAGQDAYGYTF. The CDR3 DNA reads TGTGCCAGCAGAGCCGGACAGGACGCCTATGGCTACACCTTC.

V gene TRBV9 combines with J gene TRBJ2-3; 13 bases map to TRBD2. Germline assignment: CDR1 SGDLS and CDR2 YYNGEE. This CDR3 is 20 amino acids long. The J segment lost 0 bases and the V segment lost 1 base, leaving 11 bases of the junction unmatched. The CDR3 DNA follows: TGTGCCAGCAGCGTAACCCCCAGAGGACTAGCGGGGGCCAGCACAGATACGCAGTATTTT. Its translation: CASSVTPRGLAGASTDTQYF.

The V call is TRBV29-1, the J call TRBJ2-3; D ambiguous. The germline gives CDR1 SQVTM, CDR2 ANQGSEA. V lost 8 bases and J lost 3, with 12 bases in between. The CDR3 covers 12 residues. The CDR3 region is CSLRKETDTQYF. The CDR3 nucleotides are TGCAGCTTGCGGAAGGAAACAGATACGCAGTATTTT.

Only one count was recorded for this clonotype. The chain has TRBV6-5 and TRBJ1-1; 8 nucleotides line up with TRBD1. Trimming at V came to 3 bases and at J to 3 bases, leaving 9 bases not matched to a gene. CDR1 MNHEY and CDR2 SVGAGI come from the germline V gene. The CDR3 extends over 16 amino acids. CDR3 in DNA: TGTGCCAGCAGTTATTCCGGGACAGGAGCATACACTGAAGCTTTCTTT. Amino acids: CASSYSGTGAYTEAFF.